Listed below are T cell receptor beta chains from one sample, sequenced in a study of blood T cell repertoires in COVID-19. Data came from immunoSEQ multiplex PCR; TCRdb stores just in-frame clones and leaves some out. Here the sample spans around 700,000 clones, about nine tenths being singletons. Sequences were obtained from peripheral blood. Receptor source: a woman aged 18-29 years with acute or convalescent COVID-19. The CDR3 runs from the conserved cysteine through the conserved F or W. Fields, in order: CDR3 protein, CDR3 DNA, clone size, D gene, J gene, V gene. A D gene is named only where the DNA matches it firmly. Clone size is stated in some rows and not others, as once, few, many or a class when expanded.

cdr3_aa: CATSATGVGLDGYTF
cdr3_nt: TGTGCCACCAGCGCCACAGGGGTGGGACTGGATGGCTACACCTTC
clone_size: -
d_call: TRBD1
j_call: TRBJ1-2
v_call: TRBV24-1

cdr3_aa: CASSERYNEQFF
cdr3_nt: TGCGCCAGCAGCGAGAGGTACAATGAGCAGTTCTTC
clone_size: -
d_call: -
j_call: TRBJ2-1
v_call: TRBV5-1

cdr3_aa: CASSVGLPRGGLYNEQFF
cdr3_nt: TGTGCCAGCAGCGTGGGCTTACCTCGGGGAGGACTTTACAATGAGCAGTTCTTC
clone_size: -
d_call: -
j_call: TRBJ2-1
v_call: TRBV9

cdr3_aa: CASSDQVDTQYF
cdr3_nt: TGCGCCAGCAGTGACCAGGTGGATACGCAGTATTTT
clone_size: -
d_call: -
j_call: TRBJ2-3
v_call: TRBV10-2

cdr3_aa: CASSIREGMNTEAFF
cdr3_nt: TGCGCCAGCAGCATCCGGGAGGGTATGAACACTGAAGCTTTCTTT
clone_size: once
d_call: -
j_call: TRBJ1-1
v_call: TRBV5-1

cdr3_aa: CASSRGSTGEQYF
cdr3_nt: TGTGCCAGCAGTCGCGGGAGTACAGGGGAGCAGTACTTC
clone_size: -
d_call: -
j_call: TRBJ2-7
v_call: TRBV6-5

cdr3_aa: CASSPRVSYNEQFF
cdr3_nt: TGTGCCAGCAGTCCTCGGGTTTCCTACAATGAGCAGTTCTTC
clone_size: -
d_call: -
j_call: TRBJ2-1
v_call: TRBV2

cdr3_aa: CASSHGDRGFKQYF
cdr3_nt: TGTGCCAGCAGCCATGGCGACAGGGGGTTTAAGCAGTACTTC
clone_size: -
d_call: TRBD1
j_call: TRBJ2-7
v_call: TRBV4-2

cdr3_aa: CASSVEAQGVDTIYF
cdr3_nt: TGTGCCAGCAGCGTAGAAGCTCAGGGTGTAGACACCATATATTTT
clone_size: -
d_call: -
j_call: TRBJ1-3
v_call: TRBV9

cdr3_aa: CASSVADREFHEQFF
cdr3_nt: TGTGCCAGCAGTGTAGCGGACAGGGAATTTCATGAGCAGTTCTTC
clone_size: -
d_call: TRBD1
j_call: TRBJ2-1
v_call: TRBV25-1

cdr3_aa: CASSYLAGASEAFF
cdr3_nt: TGTGCCAGCAGTTACCTGGCAGGGGCGTCTGAAGCTTTCTTT
clone_size: -
d_call: -
j_call: TRBJ1-1
v_call: TRBV6-5

cdr3_aa: CASSHISSLSQDSEAFF
cdr3_nt: TGTGCCAGCAGCCACATAAGTTCGTTATCGCAGGACAGTGAAGCTTTCTTT
clone_size: -
d_call: -
j_call: TRBJ1-1
v_call: TRBV3-1/TRBV3-2

cdr3_aa: CASSEGRTGGYEQYF
cdr3_nt: TGTGCCAGCAGTGAAGGCAGGACAGGGGGCTACGAGCAGTACTTC
clone_size: -
d_call: TRBD1
j_call: TRBJ2-7
v_call: TRBV2

cdr3_aa: CASSLEQRASPLHF
cdr3_nt: TGTGCCAGCAGCTTGGAACAGAGGGCTTCACCCCTCCACTTT
clone_size: -
d_call: -
j_call: TRBJ1-6
v_call: TRBV5-6

cdr3_aa: CASRPPGQGSEQYF
cdr3_nt: TGTGCCAGTAGGCCCCCGGGACAGGGGAGCGAGCAGTACTTC
clone_size: -
d_call: TRBD1
j_call: TRBJ2-7
v_call: TRBV19

cdr3_aa: CASSLQGAQGKLFF
cdr3_nt: TGCGCCAGCAGCTTACAGGGGGCGCAGGGAAAACTGTTTTTT
clone_size: -
d_call: TRBD1
j_call: TRBJ1-4
v_call: TRBV5-1

cdr3_aa: CASSSTPNTEAFF
cdr3_nt: TGTGCCAGTAGTTCAACTCCGAACACTGAAGCTTTCTTT
clone_size: -
d_call: -
j_call: TRBJ1-1
v_call: TRBV19

cdr3_aa: CASKGRGNTEAFF
cdr3_nt: TGTGCCAGCAAGGGAAGGGGGAACACTGAAGCTTTCTTT
clone_size: -
d_call: -
j_call: TRBJ1-1
v_call: TRBV5-5

cdr3_aa: CASIARTGGNTEAFF
cdr3_nt: TGCGCCAGCATCGCCCGGACGGGGGGGAACACTGAAGCTTTCTTT
clone_size: -
d_call: -
j_call: TRBJ1-1
v_call: TRBV5-1

cdr3_aa: CASKAGDSNQPQHF
cdr3_nt: TGTGCCAGCAAGGCAGGGGATAGCAATCAGCCCCAGCATTTT
clone_size: -
d_call: -
j_call: TRBJ1-5
v_call: TRBV2

cdr3_aa: CASSYRPANYGYTF
cdr3_nt: TGTGCCAGCAGTTACCGCCCGGCTAACTATGGCTACACCTTC
clone_size: -
d_call: -
j_call: TRBJ1-2
v_call: TRBV6-5

cdr3_aa: CASSQEARYGREQYF
cdr3_nt: TGTGCCAGCAGCCAAGAAGCGAGGTACGGGAGGGAGCAGTACTTC
clone_size: few
d_call: TRBD2
j_call: TRBJ2-7
v_call: TRBV3-1/TRBV3-2

cdr3_aa: CASSPQERRTTEAFF
cdr3_nt: TGTGCCAGCTCACCACAAGAACGGAGAACCACTGAAGCTTTCTTT
clone_size: -
d_call: -
j_call: TRBJ1-1
v_call: TRBV18

cdr3_aa: CASSQGIYGYTF
cdr3_nt: TGTGCCAGCAGCCAGGGAATCTATGGCTACACCTTC
clone_size: -
d_call: -
j_call: TRBJ1-2
v_call: TRBV6-5

cdr3_aa: CASSARAHPDSPLHF
cdr3_nt: TGTGCCAGCAGCGCCAGGGCCCACCCGGATTCACCCCTCCACTTT
clone_size: -
d_call: -
j_call: TRBJ1-6
v_call: TRBV9

cdr3_aa: CASSLGRGTGAGELFF
cdr3_nt: TGCGCCAGCAGCTTGGGTCGAGGGACGGGGGCCGGGGAGCTGTTTTTT
clone_size: -
d_call: -
j_call: TRBJ2-2
v_call: TRBV5-1

cdr3_aa: CATSDLTGGGYTF
cdr3_nt: TGTGCCACCAGTGATTTGACCGGGGGTGGCTACACCTTC
clone_size: -
d_call: -
j_call: TRBJ1-2
v_call: TRBV24-1

cdr3_aa: CASRGRGTEAFF
cdr3_nt: TGTGCCAGTAGGGGCAGGGGGACTGAAGCTTTCTTT
clone_size: -
d_call: TRBD1
j_call: TRBJ1-1
v_call: TRBV27

cdr3_aa: CASSSAGTGGAETQYF
cdr3_nt: TGCGCCAGCAGCTCGGCCGGGACAGGGGGCGCGGAGACCCAGTACTTC
clone_size: -
d_call: TRBD1
j_call: TRBJ2-5
v_call: TRBV5-1

cdr3_aa: CAGNGQGGTDTQYF
cdr3_nt: TGTGCCGGGAACGGACAGGGAGGCACAGATACGCAGTATTTT
clone_size: -
d_call: TRBD1
j_call: TRBJ2-3
v_call: TRBV30

cdr3_aa: CASTNLMSGTSLNEQFF
cdr3_nt: TGTGCCAGTACAAATCTCATGTCCGGGACTAGTCTAAATGAGCAGTTCTTC
clone_size: few
d_call: TRBD2
j_call: TRBJ2-1
v_call: TRBV19

cdr3_aa: CASSVVMGGEGLASFDTQYF
cdr3_nt: TGTGCCAGCAGCGTAGTAATGGGGGGAGAGGGACTAGCAAGTTTCGATACGCAGTATTTT
clone_size: -
d_call: TRBD2
j_call: TRBJ2-3
v_call: TRBV9

cdr3_aa: CASSVGGQTNEKLFF
cdr3_nt: TGTGCCAGCAGCGTAGGGGGGCAGACTAATGAAAAACTGTTTTTT
clone_size: once
d_call: -
j_call: TRBJ1-4
v_call: TRBV9

cdr3_aa: CASSEYRGEKLFF
cdr3_nt: TGTGCCAGCAGTGAATATCGAGGGGAAAAACTGTTTTTT
clone_size: -
d_call: -
j_call: TRBJ1-4
v_call: TRBV6-1

cdr3_aa: CATWTPNYEQYF
cdr3_nt: TGTGCCACTTGGACTCCGAACTACGAGCAGTACTTC
clone_size: -
d_call: -
j_call: TRBJ2-7
v_call: TRBV2

cdr3_aa: CASSSRTGNIRNEKLFF
cdr3_nt: TGTGCCAGCAGCTCACGGACAGGGAACATCAGAAATGAAAAACTGTTTTTT
clone_size: -
d_call: TRBD1
j_call: TRBJ1-4
v_call: TRBV7-9

cdr3_aa: CASSRGQELALNTEAFF
cdr3_nt: TGCGCCAGCAGCCGAGGACAGGAGCTTGCCCTGAACACTGAAGCTTTCTTT
clone_size: -
d_call: TRBD1
j_call: TRBJ1-1
v_call: TRBV5-1

cdr3_aa: CASSQDAQTSYNEQFF
cdr3_nt: TGTGCCAGCAGCCAAGATGCGCAGACATCCTACAATGAGCAGTTCTTC
clone_size: -
d_call: -
j_call: TRBJ2-1
v_call: TRBV4-2

cdr3_aa: CASEAVTGYGYTF
cdr3_nt: TGTGCCAGCGAGGCGGTTACAGGGTATGGCTACACCTTC
clone_size: -
d_call: -
j_call: TRBJ1-2
v_call: TRBV2

cdr3_aa: CASSQTGEIKGYTF
cdr3_nt: TGTGCCAGCAGTCAAACAGGTGAAATAAAGGGCTACACCTTC
clone_size: -
d_call: -
j_call: TRBJ1-2
v_call: TRBV28

cdr3_aa: CASSYGGWETQYF
cdr3_nt: TGTGCCAGCAGTTATGGGGGGTGGGAGACCCAGTACTTC
clone_size: -
d_call: -
j_call: TRBJ2-5
v_call: TRBV6-5

cdr3_aa: CASSPIDRVGQPQHF
cdr3_nt: TGTGCCAGCTCCCCTATAGACAGGGTAGGCCAGCCCCAGCATTTT
clone_size: -
d_call: TRBD1
j_call: TRBJ1-5
v_call: TRBV18

cdr3_aa: CASSTTGITLRNGELFF
cdr3_nt: TGTGCCAGCAGTACGACCGGGATCACCCTTCGTAATGGGGAGCTGTTTTTT
clone_size: -
d_call: -
j_call: TRBJ2-2
v_call: TRBV6-2/TRBV6-3

cdr3_aa: CASSNRGAFEQYF
cdr3_nt: TGCGCCAGCAGTAACAGGGGGGCGTTCGAGCAGTACTTC
clone_size: -
d_call: TRBD1
j_call: TRBJ2-7
v_call: TRBV10-1

cdr3_aa: CASSESSAGGVRAFF
cdr3_nt: TGTGCCAGCAGTGAGTCTTCAGCCGGAGGGGTGAGAGCTTTCTTT
clone_size: -
d_call: -
j_call: TRBJ1-1
v_call: TRBV6-1

cdr3_aa: CASTRGRTYNEQFF
cdr3_nt: TGCGCCAGCACACGGGGTAGAACCTACAATGAGCAGTTCTTC
clone_size: -
d_call: -
j_call: TRBJ2-1
v_call: TRBV5-1

cdr3_aa: CASSQDRRGTAENYGYTF
cdr3_nt: TGTGCCAGCAGCCAAGATAGGCGCGGGACGGCGGAAAACTATGGCTACACCTTC
clone_size: -
d_call: -
j_call: TRBJ1-2
v_call: TRBV14

cdr3_aa: CASSDQGPTEAFF
cdr3_nt: TGTGCCAGCAGTGACCAGGGGCCCACTGAAGCTTTCTTT
clone_size: -
d_call: -
j_call: TRBJ1-1
v_call: TRBV2